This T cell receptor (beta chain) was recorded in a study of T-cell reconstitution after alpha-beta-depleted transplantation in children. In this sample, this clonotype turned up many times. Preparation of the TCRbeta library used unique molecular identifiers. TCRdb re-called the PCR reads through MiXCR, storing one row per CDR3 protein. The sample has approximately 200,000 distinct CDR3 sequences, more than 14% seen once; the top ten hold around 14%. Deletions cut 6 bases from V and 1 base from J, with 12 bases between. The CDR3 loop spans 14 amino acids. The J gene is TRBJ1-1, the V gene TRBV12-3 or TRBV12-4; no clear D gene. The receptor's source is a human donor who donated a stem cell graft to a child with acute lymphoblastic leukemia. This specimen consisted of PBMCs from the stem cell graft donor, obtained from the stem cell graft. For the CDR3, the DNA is TGTGCCAGCAGCCTACACGACGCGAACACTGAAGCTTTCTTT. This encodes CASSLHDANTEAFF.